Below, 26 T cell receptor beta chains from the same sample are listed, as sequenced in a study of cytomegalovirus exposure and HLA in healthy donors. This PCR relied on a set of 60 Vbeta primers and 13 Jbeta primers. Clones were read by immunoSEQ multiplex PCR, and TCRdb kept only the in-frame ones, dropping some. The sample yields 130,000 to 150,000 clones, approximately 80% seen once. The sample was PBMCs. Receptors were obtained from a man aged 40-55 years in good health and CMV-seronegative.

The CDR3 region is CATRQGATTEAFF. Here the CDR3 DNA reads TGTGCCACCAGACAGGGGGCAACCACTGAAGCTTTCTTT. The rearrangement uses TRBV2 and TRBJ1-1; 10 positions match TRBD1. V shed 10 bases, J shed 4 bases, and the junction held 6 bases outside the gene matches. This CDR3 has 13 residues. CDR1 SNHLY and CDR2 FYNNEI come from the germline V gene. The whole variable domain, filled in from reference TRBV2 and TRBJ1-1, reads EPEVTQTPSHQVTQMGQEVILRCVPISNHLYFYWYRQILGQKVEFLVSFYNNEISEKSEIFDDQFSVERPDGSNFTLKIRSTKLEDSAMYFCATRQGATTEAFFGQGTRLTVV.

This chain connects TRBV18 to TRBJ2-7, with 10 bases that match TRBD2. Germline V gene sequence: CDR1 KGHSH, CDR2 LQKENI. Trimming at V came to 3 bases and at J to 0 bases, leaving 17 bases not matched to a gene. CDR3 size: 20 residues. CDR3 coding DNA: TGTGCCAGCTCACCTCCGTATTCTAGCGGGGGCCTTATAGGCTCCTACGAGCAGTACTTC. It translates to CASSPPYSSGGLIGSYEQYF.

The V gene is TRBV7-2, the J gene TRBJ2-3; D is unclear. CDR1 is SGHTA and CDR2 is FQGNSA in the germline V gene. This CDR3 region has 12 residues. Deletions cut 5 bases from V and 3 bases from J, with 6 bases between. The CDR3 protein is CASSRYTDTQYF. The CDR3 DNA reads TGTGCCAGCAGCCGGTATACAGATACGCAGTATTTT.

The chain links TRBV25-1 to TRBJ2-2; 14 bases line up with TRBD2. CDR3 length equals 16 residues. V lost 9 bases to trimming and J lost 0 bases; unmatched junction nucleotides: 3. Germline CDR1 and CDR2: MGHDK and SYGVNS. DNA of the CDR3: TGTGCCAGTCGACTAGCGGGGGGGTCGAACACCGGGGAGCTGTTTTTT. This sequence encodes CASRLAGGSNTGELFF. Full variable domain (missing parts from reference TRBV25-1 and TRBJ2-2): EADIYQTPRYLVIGTGKKITLECSQTMGHDKMYWYQQDPGMELHLIHYSYGVNSTEKGDLSSESTVSRIRTEHFPLTLESARPSHTSQYLCASRLAGGSNTGELFFGEGSRLTVL.

The genes are TRBV19 and TRBJ2-2; 9 bases align to TRBD1. Trimming removed 10 bases from V and 6 bases from J; junction bases left unmatched: 9. CDR1 and CDR2 from the germline V gene are LNHDA and SQIVND (reference sequence). The CDR3 sequence is 14 residues long. The CDR3 reads CATGTGGASGELFF. CDR3 nucleotides: TGTGCCACCGGAACAGGGGGCGCTTCCGGGGAGCTGTTTTTT.

The genes are TRBV15 and TRBJ2-2; 9 bases map to TRBD2. This CDR3 comprises 15 residues. The V gene's germline CDR1 is LNHNV and CDR2 YYDKDF (reference sequence). After removal of 0 bases from V and 7 bases from J, the junction contained 3 bases not matched to a gene. The CDR3 nucleotides read TGTGCCACCAGCAGAGAGCGGGGGGGCCTCGGGGAGCTGTTTTTT. Its protein is CATSRERGGLGELFF.

The rearrangement joins TRBV7-6 to TRBJ1-5; 8 nucleotides agree with TRBD1. This CDR3 is 14 amino acids long. From germline, CDR1 is SGHVS and CDR2 FNYEAQ. The J segment lost 4 bases and the V segment lost 5 bases, leaving 4 bases of the junction unmatched. The CDR3 region has the DNA TGTGCCAGCAGCGCCGACAGGGGTAATCAGCCCCAGCATTTT. This encodes CASSADRGNQPQHF.

V usage is TRBV5-1 and J usage is TRBJ1-4; 8 positions agree with TRBD1. This CDR3 region has 15 residues. V trimming: 2 bases; J trimming: 10 bases; junction bases outside the gene matches: 10. Germline lookup yields CDR1 SGHRS and CDR2 YFSETQ. This CDR3 is CASSLQGTGSAKLFF. CDR3 nucleotides: TGCGCCAGCAGCTTACAGGGGACAGGATCGGCAAAACTGTTTTTT.

V and J are TRBV13 and TRBJ1-3; D is uncertain. The CDR3 length is 15 residues. Trimming took off 0 bases at V and 2 bases at J, with 8 bases between the two ends. Germline CDR1 PRHDT, CDR2 FYEKMQ (reference sequence). CDR3 in amino acids: CASSLGFSPGNTIYF. CDR3 nucleotides: TGTGCCAGCAGCTTAGGGTTTAGTCCTGGAAACACCATATATTTT.

The J gene is TRBJ1-4, the V gene TRBV4-1; 8 positions agree with TRBD1. Germline V lookup: CDR1 MGHRA, CDR2 YSYEKL. Losses at the gene ends were 4 bases for V and 4 bases for J; bases not matched to a gene: 8. This CDR3 contains 16 residues. CDR3 protein: CASSLTGQGVNEKLFF. CDR3 bases: TGCGCCAGCAGCCTAACCGGACAGGGCGTTAATGAAAAACTGTTTTTT.

This chain joins TRBV13 and TRBJ2-5; 10 bases are shared with TRBD2. This CDR3 comprises 15 residues. J lost 4 bases, V lost 3 bases, and 5 bases had no gene match. CDR1 PRHDT and CDR2 FYEKMQ come from the germline V gene (reference sequence). In DNA form, the CDR3 reads TGTGCCAGCAGCTTGATCAGCGGGGGGGCAGAGACCCAGTACTTC. This sequence encodes CASSLISGGAETQYF.

The chain is built from TRBV11-2 and TRBJ2-6; the D gene is possibly TRBD2 (5 bases). CDR3 length: 15 residues. The germline V gene has CDR1 SGHAT and CDR2 FQNNGV. V was shortened by 1 base and J by 2 bases, with 6 bases between the two germline ends. The CDR3 nucleotides read TGTGCCAGCAGCTTAGCGGGGACTGGGGCCAACGTCCTGACTTTC. Amino acid sequence: CASSLAGTGANVLTF.

The V and J genes are TRBV25-1 and TRBJ2-7, with 7 bases matching TRBD1. This CDR3 is built from 15 residues. Germline CDR1 and CDR2: MGHDK and SYGVNS. The ends lost 7 bases at V and 0 bases at J; junction bases unmatched: 9. Here the CDR3 DNA reads TGTGCCAGCATGGTAGAGGACAGGAGCTCCTACGAGCAGTACTTC. Translation: CASMVEDRSSYEQYF.

The V call is TRBV7-9, the J call TRBJ2-5, with 10 bases that match TRBD1. Germline V gene sequence: CDR1 SEHNR, CDR2 FQNEAQ (reference sequence). V lost 7 bases to trimming and J lost 5 bases; unmatched junction nucleotides: 4. The CDR3 has 13 amino acids. The CDR3 loop is CASNGQGVETQYF. The CDR3, as DNA: TGTGCCAGCAACGGACAGGGGGTCGAGACCCAGTACTTC.

V usage is TRBV5-4 and J usage is TRBJ2-4; 11 bases are shared with TRBD1. The CDR3 is 18 amino acids. Germline lookup yields CDR1 SGHNT and CDR2 YYREEE (reference sequence). The ends lost 7 bases at V and 8 bases at J; junction bases unmatched: 20. CDR3 loop: CASLKGQGEGRVGDIQYF. Written as DNA, the CDR3 is TGTGCCAGCCTAAAGGGACAGGGGGAAGGACGGGTTGGGGACATTCAGTACTTC.

As for this clone: Other nucleotide sequences in the sample specify the same CDR3. The DNA of the CDR3 is TGTGCCAGCTCACCACGGCGGGGGAGCACAGATACGCAGTATTTT. As protein: CASSPRRGSTDTQYF. The rearrangement links TRBV18 to TRBJ2-3, with 7 positions matching TRBD2. The CDR3 spans 15 residues. Germline lookup yields CDR1 KGHSH and CDR2 LQKENI. Trimming removed 1 base from V and 0 bases from J; junction bases left unmatched: 1.

This rearrangement joins TRBV29-1 to TRBJ2-7; TRBD1 agrees at 10 bases. The CDR3 loop spans 13 amino acids. The junction had 8 bases not matched to a gene; V was cut back by 7 bases and J by 5 bases. Per the germline V gene, CDR1 is SQVTM and CDR2 is ANQGSEA. The CDR3 reads CSGKRTGGHEQYF. DNA of the CDR3: TGCAGCGGAAAAAGGACAGGGGGACACGAGCAGTACTTC.

V gene TRBV7-8 combines with J gene TRBJ2-7, with TRBD2 identical over 9 bases. With 0 bases clipped from V and 3 bases from J, the junction kept 12 bases outside the gene matches. The CDR3 is made up of 18 amino acids. Germline lookup yields CDR1 SGHVS and CDR2 FQNEAQ. The CDR3 DNA reads TGTGCCAGCAGCTTAGCGACCGCTAGCGGGGCCGAAGGCTACGAGCAGTACTTC. Its translation is CASSLATASGAEGYEQYF.

The gene calls are TRBV5-1 and TRBJ1-5, with TRBD1 identical over 7 bases. With V trimmed by 4 bases and J by 6 bases, 7 bases remained unmatched. CDR1 and CDR2 (germline): SGHRS, YFSETQ. This CDR3 region has 14 residues. CDR3 loop: CASSVTGDGQPQHF. CDR3 sequence (DNA): TGCGCCAGCAGCGTTACAGGGGACGGTCAGCCCCAGCATTTT.

The chain carries TRBV28 and TRBJ2-5; 9 positions match TRBD1. The J call is doubtful: the DNA matches TRBJ2-7 better. Germline V gene sequence: CDR1 MDHEN, CDR2 SYDVKM. This CDR3 is built from 15 residues. The CDR3 nucleotides are TGTGCCAGCAGGACAACCGGGACAGGGTCTGACGAGCAGTACTTC. Protein product: CASRTTGTGSDEQYF.

J is TRBJ1-4 and V is TRBV28, with D possibly TRBD1 on 5 matching bases. Looked up from germline, CDR1 is MDHEN and CDR2 is SYDVKM. Trimming cost V 2 bases and J 3 bases, with 10 bases left between them. This CDR3 has 15 amino acids. CDR3: CASSLQGKPNEKLFF. Here the CDR3 DNA reads TGTGCCAGCAGTTTACAGGGTAAACCTAATGAAAAACTGTTTTTT.

V and J are TRBV29-1 and TRBJ2-1; 7 bases line up with TRBD1. The V gene end was trimmed by 4 bases and the J gene end by 1 base; junction bases not matched to a gene: 7. This CDR3 region has 15 residues. Germline V gene sequence: CDR1 SQVTM, CDR2 ANQGSEA. CDR3 sequence: CSVAPGQSSYNEQFF. Here the CDR3 DNA reads TGCAGCGTTGCCCCGGGACAGTCTTCCTACAATGAGCAGTTCTTC.

The rearrangement uses TRBV30 and TRBJ1-5; 7 nucleotides line up with TRBD1. The germline V gene has CDR1 GTSNPN and CDR2 SVGIG (reference sequence). CDR3 length: 15 amino acids. V lost 2 bases, J lost 4 bases, and 8 bases stayed unmatched. The CDR3 DNA reads TGTGCCTGGAGTTTTATGACAGGGAGTAATCAGCCCCAGCATTTT. Amino acids: CAWSFMTGSNQPQHF. The whole variable domain, filled in from reference TRBV30 and TRBJ1-5, reads SQTIHQWPATLVQPVGSPLSLECTVEGTSNPNLYWYRQAAGRGLQLLFYSVGIGQISSEVPQNLSASRPQDRQFILSSKKLLLSDSGFYLCAWSFMTGSNQPQHFGDGTRLSIL.

The J gene is TRBJ1-1, the V gene TRBV25-1; D possibly corresponds to TRBD1 (5 bases). V was cut by 0 bases and J by 0 bases, with 8 bases left in between. This CDR3 has 15 amino acids. From germline, CDR1 is MGHDK and CDR2 SYGVNS. Written as DNA, the CDR3 is TGTGCCAGCAGTGAATATACGGACATGAACACTGAAGCTTTCTTT. The encoded protein is CASSEYTDMNTEAFF.

The rearrangement joins TRBV28 to TRBJ1-6; 7 nucleotides match TRBD1. Germline trimming cut 5 bases from V and 10 bases from J; bases unmatched to any gene: 17. This CDR3 is 17 amino acids long. Per the germline V gene, CDR1 is MDHEN and CDR2 is SYDVKM. The CDR3 bases are TGTGCCAGCAGTCCCCCTAGGGGAGACAGGGTGGAGTCACCCCTCCACTTT. Its translation: CASSPPRGDRVESPLHF.

The CDR3 protein is CASSLGGSGPFF. As DNA, the CDR3 is TGTGCCAGCAGCTTAGGGGGCTCAGGGCCTTTCTTT. V and J are TRBV7-9 and TRBJ1-1, with D perhaps matching TRBD1 (5 bases). The CDR3 has 12 residues. Germline values: CDR1 SEHNR, CDR2 FQNEAQ (reference sequence). Trimming cost V 1 base and J 12 bases, with 12 bases left between them.